The present entry profiles one TCR beta chain with its context. Its antigen is not yet known. The record has no base qualities; no much larger clone is one base away. TCR CDR3 regions were amplified from genomic DNA by multiplex PCR using the deep immunoSEQ assay. Extracted genomic DNA from each cell subset was spread evenly across all wells of several immunoSEQ 96-well plates, with each plate serving as a replicate. Each replicate PCR for unsorted PBMC received roughly 0.3 ug genomic DNA, equal to about 30,000 T cell genomes. Unsorted PBMC genomic DNA was sequenced across ten immunoSEQ deep assay plates. Purified libraries were measured with a Qubit 3.0 fluorometer, size-checked on a Bioanalyzer 2100, and measured again with the KAPA Library Quantification kit. Each immunoSEQ 96-well plate was sequenced on its own single-read 150-cycle Illumina NextSeq 550 flow cell. The source study handled its data this way. Because the immunoSEQ output included only junctional sequences and no quality scores, the filtering could not be the same as the filtering used for full-length reads. To assign V/J genes and CDR3, sequences were annotated against IMGT germline references using PyIR, a Python wrapper for IgBLAST v1.9. Reads with weak V/J assignments (E-value above 1e-6), missing CDR3, stop codons, out-of-frame junctions, or ambiguous translated residues were removed. V3J clonotypes were defined by identical inferred V gene, J gene, and CDR3 amino acid sequence. To compute the percentage overlap between repertoires, the number of shared unique clonotypes was divided by the size of the smaller repertoire. Three approaches were used to assess repertoire richness: RTK rarefaction, the Chao1 estimator, and Recon v2.1 estimates of unobserved clonotypes. Here the immuneACCESS table is served through TCRdb, limited to in-frame sequences with V and J called. Missing clones are a known gap in these copies; in checked studies unresolved V genes cover under half, and the rest lacks a known reason. The D gene and trimming were derived from the DNA, and the V and J assignments and clone size from that table. The sample has 400,000 to 600,000 clones on record, 60% to 80% of them singletons. Under 15% of the sample is in the top ten clones.

The data originate from a study of shared clonotypes between healthy human individuals (TCRdb year 2020). Regarding the research as a whole: A few men and two women, aged 18 to 49 years, made up the cohort. Different laboratories and diverse techniques were used to prepare libraries and sequence TCR repertoires, to increase sequencing depth and limit assay-specific biases. To estimate repertoire size and how much clonotypes are shared between individuals, the study performed deep sequencing of blood TCR repertoires from 4 to 6 healthy adults. Each donor's leukapheresis produced roughly between roughly 0.85 and 9 billion PBMCs. Points the paper makes about the study in general: Pairwise subsampling indicated that sequencing depth was expected to affect the degree of clonotype sharing among donors. Sampling was restricted to blood, and TCR repertoires in tissue are likely to differ from TCR repertoires in blood. The small number of donors limited the genetic and exposure-history diversity represented.

The donors were healthy, HIV-negative adults who had no recently reported acute infections or vaccinations. All donors were Caucasian adults living in Nashville, Tennessee, USA. For unsorted samples, 90 million to 95 million PBMCs were counted, and genomic DNA was extracted using the QIAamp DNA Blood Mini kit. After blood collection by leukapheresis, PBMCs were isolated using Ficoll-Histopaque density gradient centrifugation and then cryopreserved in the vapor phase of liquid nitrogen. From V the trimming removes 0 bases and from J it removes 11 bases, while the gene matches leave 13 bases of the junction unaccounted for. From the cysteine up to the phenylalanine, the CDR3 has a length of 15 residues. Only the CDR3 region is kept as DNA, spanning 45 bases read in frame from base 1. The germline V gene gives CDR1 as SGDLS and CDR2 as YYNGEE.

The chain uses TRBV9 and TRBJ2-5, and 7 bases in between align with TRBD2. The sample consisted of PBMCs. This sequence was found in a woman in her thirties or forties in good health. Some clones in this sample may be carry-over from other donors' samples. The nucleotides are TGTGCCAGCAGCGTAGCTTGGTGCATCCGGGGGGAGCAGTACTTC. Its coded protein is CASSVAWCIRGEQYF.